This T cell receptor (beta chain) was obtained from a study of regulatory T cells in long-lasting Graves disease. Regarding the study as a whole: The small sample size may have reduced accuracy.

With V trimmed by 0 bases and J by 1 base, 9 bases remained unmatched. There are 17 residues in the CDR3. The germline gives CDR1 DFQATT, CDR2 SNEGSKA (reference sequence). Combining iRepertoire HTBI primers with Arm-PCR of CDR3 regions, the authors built TCR beta libraries. Using its own MiXCR run on the multiplex PCR reads, TCRdb lists one record per CDR3 protein. This table holds a few hundred thousand distinct CDR3 sequences, approximately 12% found once. The time point was: newly diagnosed GD, antithyroid drugs for less than 3 months. Researchers made the TCR library from RNA that was extracted from PBMCs. This clonotype was seen a handful of times. Its antigen remains unknown. These data were also filed under a second study, of T cells in Graves' hyperthyroidism and ophthalmopathy. From that paper: During a first-round RT-PCR of the TCR CDR3, the HTBI primer set was used.

The sequence came from a man aged 30 to 39 with Graves disease. This chain links TRBV20-1 with TRBJ1-2, with 9 positions matching TRBD1. The sequencing used peripheral blood mononuclear cells (PBMCs), collected at new diagnosis, from a patient treated with antithyroid drugs. The DNA of the CDR3 is TGCAGTGCTAGAGATTTTTCCCCGACAGGGGGTAACTATGGCTACACCTTC. It translates to CSARDFSPTGGNYGYTF.